The 4 T cell receptor beta chains listed next were all sequenced from one sample in a study of blood T cell repertoires in COVID-19. Clones were sequenced by immunoSEQ multiplex PCR, and TCRdb holds only the in-frame ones, with some missing. The table has approximately 80,000 clones, around 90% seen once. The specimen was peripheral blood. The receptors come from a human donor in a cohort sampled during active COVID-19.

V usage is TRBV29-1 and J usage is TRBJ2-3, with TRBD2 identical over 11 bases. The CDR3 runs to 17 residues. The trim removed 6 bases at V and 4 bases at J, leaving 15 bases unmatched. CDR1 and CDR2 (germline): SQVTM, ANQGSEA. CDR3: CSVDAHRTSGSPDTQYF. The CDR3 region has the DNA TGCAGCGTGGACGCCCACCGTACTAGCGGGAGTCCAGATACGCAGTATTTT.

CDR3 sequence: CASSRDRGSYEQYF. Here the CDR3 DNA reads TGTGCCAGCAGTCGGGACAGGGGATCCTACGAGCAGTACTTC. The rearrangement uses TRBV6-2 or TRBV6-3 and TRBJ2-7, with 10 nucleotides matching TRBD1. V was clipped by 5 bases and J by 1 base; unmatched bases: 2. The CDR3 length is 14 residues. The germline V gene has CDR1 MNHEY and CDR2 SVGEGT.

This clone was detected only once. The rearrangement links TRBV5-5 to TRBJ2-7, with 7 bases lining up with TRBD1. Trimming cost V 3 bases and J 3 bases; bases outside gene matches: 6. Germline lookup yields CDR1 SGHKS and CDR2 YYEKEE (reference sequence). The CDR3 sequence is 14 residues long. The CDR3 here is CASSSSTGHYEQYF. Here the CDR3 DNA reads TGTGCCAGCAGCTCCTCGACAGGGCACTACGAGCAGTACTTC.

This chain links TRBV20-1 with TRBJ2-3, with TRBD2 matching 12 bases. Germline lookup yields CDR1 DFQATT and CDR2 SNEGSKA (reference sequence). This CDR3 has 15 residues. V dropped 3 bases and J dropped 5; count of bases not matched to a gene: 6. The CDR3 DNA sequence: TGCAGTGCTAGTCCCCCTAGCGGGGGGGGAGATACGCAGTATTTT. As protein: CSASPPSGGGDTQYF.